The clone carrying this T cell receptor beta chain was picked up many times. Its target is unknown. Until they underwent thyroid surgery, no patient had received any treatment. TCRdb reanalyzed the PCR reads via MiXCR. In the table there are 30,000 to 35,000 clones, over 12% of which are singletons. This entry belongs to a study of metastatic and nonmetastatic thyroid tumors. Study results and caveats: Across blood and tumor, TCR beta diversity in malignant thyroid tumors was reportedly significantly higher than in benign nodules.

V lost 6 bases, J lost 1 base, and 10 bases lay in between. There are 13 residues in the CDR3. Per the germline V gene, CDR1 is SGHRS and CDR2 is YFSETQ. Sequencing was performed on blood. The receptor's source is a male donor with papillary thyroid cancer or a benign thyroid nodule (not recorded which). Some clones in this sample may be carry-over from other donors' samples. This sequence joins TRBV5-1 and TRBJ1-1; D is perhaps TRBD1 (5 bases). In nucleotides, the CDR3 is TGCGCCAGCACCAGGGAGGAGAACACTGAAGCTTTCTTT. It codes for CASTREENTEAFF.